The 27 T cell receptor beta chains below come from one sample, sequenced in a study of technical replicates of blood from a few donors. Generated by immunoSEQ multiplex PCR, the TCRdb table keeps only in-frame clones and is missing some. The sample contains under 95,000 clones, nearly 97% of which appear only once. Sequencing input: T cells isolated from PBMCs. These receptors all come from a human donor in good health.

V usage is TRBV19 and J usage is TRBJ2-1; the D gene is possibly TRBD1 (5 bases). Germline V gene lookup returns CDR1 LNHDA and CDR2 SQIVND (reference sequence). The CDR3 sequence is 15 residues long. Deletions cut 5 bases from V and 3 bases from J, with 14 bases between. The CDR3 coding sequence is TGTGCCAGTAGTTTCCAGGGAAGAGTCTACAATGAGCAGTTCTTC. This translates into CASSFQGRVYNEQFF.

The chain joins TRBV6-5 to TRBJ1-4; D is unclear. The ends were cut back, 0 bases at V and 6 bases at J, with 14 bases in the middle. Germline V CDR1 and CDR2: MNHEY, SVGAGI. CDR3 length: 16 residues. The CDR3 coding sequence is TGTGCCAGCAGTTACTCGGTTAGCCGGGTACATGAAAAACTGTTTTTT. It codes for CASSYSVSRVHEKLFF.

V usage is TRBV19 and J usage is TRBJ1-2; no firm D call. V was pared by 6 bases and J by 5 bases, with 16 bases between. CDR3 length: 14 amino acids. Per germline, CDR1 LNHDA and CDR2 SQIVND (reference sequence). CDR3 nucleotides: TGTGCCAGTAGGCAAGTTCCCAGATCATATGGCTACACCTTC. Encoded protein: CASRQVPRSYGYTF. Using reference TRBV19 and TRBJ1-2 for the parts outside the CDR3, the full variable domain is DGGITQSPKYLFRKEGQNVTLSCEQNLNHDAMYWYRQDPGQGLRLIYYSQIVNDFQKGDIAEGYSVSREKKESFPLTVTSAQKNPTAFYLCASRQVPRSYGYTFGSGTRLTVV.

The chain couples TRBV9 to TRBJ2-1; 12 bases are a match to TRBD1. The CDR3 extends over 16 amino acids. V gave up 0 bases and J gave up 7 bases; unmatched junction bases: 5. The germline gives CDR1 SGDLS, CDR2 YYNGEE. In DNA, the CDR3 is TGTGCCAGCAGCGTAGTGGGGACAGGGGGCCGGAATGAGCAGTTCTTC. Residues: CASSVVGTGGRNEQFF.

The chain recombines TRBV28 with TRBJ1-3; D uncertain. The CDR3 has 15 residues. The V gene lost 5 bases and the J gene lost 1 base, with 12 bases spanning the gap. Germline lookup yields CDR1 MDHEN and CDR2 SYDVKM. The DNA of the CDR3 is TGTGCCAGCAGTGGAGGGTTCACGTCTGGAAACACCATATATTTT. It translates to CASSGGFTSGNTIYF.

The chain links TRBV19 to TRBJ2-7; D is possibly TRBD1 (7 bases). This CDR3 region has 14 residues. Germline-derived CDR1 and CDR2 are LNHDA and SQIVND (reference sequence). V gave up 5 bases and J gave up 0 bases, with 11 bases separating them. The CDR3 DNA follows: TGTGCCAGTAGTGCAGGGGGGAGCTCCTACGAGCAGTACTTC. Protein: CASSAGGSSYEQYF.

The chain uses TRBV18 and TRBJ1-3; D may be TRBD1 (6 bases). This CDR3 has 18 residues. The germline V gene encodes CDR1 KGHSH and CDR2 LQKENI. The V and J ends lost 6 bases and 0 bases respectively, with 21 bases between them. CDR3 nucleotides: TGTGCCAGCTCCCAAATGAGAGCCACAGGGATCTCTGGAAACACCATATATTTT. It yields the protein CASSQMRATGISGNTIYF.

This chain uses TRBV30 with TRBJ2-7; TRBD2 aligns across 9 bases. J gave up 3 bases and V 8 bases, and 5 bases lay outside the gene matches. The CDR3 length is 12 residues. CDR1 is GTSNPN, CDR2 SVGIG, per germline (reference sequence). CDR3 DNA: TGTGCCGGAGGAGCGGGAGGCTACGAGCAGTACTTC. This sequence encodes CAGGAGGYEQYF.

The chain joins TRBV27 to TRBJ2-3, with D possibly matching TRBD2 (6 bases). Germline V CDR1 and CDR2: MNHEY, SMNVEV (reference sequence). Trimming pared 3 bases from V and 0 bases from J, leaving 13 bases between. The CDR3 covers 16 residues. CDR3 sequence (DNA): TGTGCCAGCAGTTTTTCCATTAGCGGCAGCACAGATACGCAGTATTTT. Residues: CASSFSISGSTDTQYF.

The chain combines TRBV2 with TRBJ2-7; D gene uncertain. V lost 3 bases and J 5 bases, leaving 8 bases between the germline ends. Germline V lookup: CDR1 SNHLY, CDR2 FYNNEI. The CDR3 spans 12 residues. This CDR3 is CASSDFGDEQYF. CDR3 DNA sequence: TGTGCCAGCAGTGATTTCGGTGACGAGCAGTACTTC.

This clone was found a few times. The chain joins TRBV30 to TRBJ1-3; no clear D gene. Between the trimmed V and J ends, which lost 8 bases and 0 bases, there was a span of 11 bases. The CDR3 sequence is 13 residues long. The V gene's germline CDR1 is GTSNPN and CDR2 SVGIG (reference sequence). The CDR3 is CARGLFSGNTIYF. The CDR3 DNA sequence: TGTGCCCGCGGACTGTTCTCTGGAAACACCATATATTTT.

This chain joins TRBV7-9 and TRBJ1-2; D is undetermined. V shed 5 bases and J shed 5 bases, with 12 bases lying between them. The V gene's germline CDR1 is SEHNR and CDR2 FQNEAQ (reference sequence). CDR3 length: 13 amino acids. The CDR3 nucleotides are TGTGCCAGCAGCGGAGCCGGGTTTTATGGCTACACCTTC. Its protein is CASSGAGFYGYTF.

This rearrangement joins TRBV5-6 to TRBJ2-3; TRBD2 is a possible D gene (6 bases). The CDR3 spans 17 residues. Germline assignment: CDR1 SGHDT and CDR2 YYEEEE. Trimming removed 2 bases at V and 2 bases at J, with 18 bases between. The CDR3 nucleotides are TGTGCCAGCAGCTTTCTAGCAGGGAGGTTGGACACAGATACGCAGTATTTT. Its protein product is CASSFLAGRLDTDTQYF.

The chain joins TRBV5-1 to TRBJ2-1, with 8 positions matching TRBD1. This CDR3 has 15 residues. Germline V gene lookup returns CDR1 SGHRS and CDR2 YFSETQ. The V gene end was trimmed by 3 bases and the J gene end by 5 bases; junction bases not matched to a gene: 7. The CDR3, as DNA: TGCGCCAGCAGCTCACCGACAGGGGTGGACAATGAGCAGTTCTTC. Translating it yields CASSSPTGVDNEQFF.

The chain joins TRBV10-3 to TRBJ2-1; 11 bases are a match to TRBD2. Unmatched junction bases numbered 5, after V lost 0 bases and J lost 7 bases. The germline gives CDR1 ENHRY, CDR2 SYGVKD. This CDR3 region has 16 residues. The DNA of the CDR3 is TGTGCCATCAGTGAGTCGGTAGCGGGAGGGCCTAATGAGCAGTTCTTC. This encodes CAISESVAGGPNEQFF.

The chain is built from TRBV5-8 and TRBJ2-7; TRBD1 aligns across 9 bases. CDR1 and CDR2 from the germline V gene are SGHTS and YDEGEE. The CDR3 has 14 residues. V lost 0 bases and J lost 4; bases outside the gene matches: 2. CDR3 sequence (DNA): TGTGCCAGCAGCTTGGTGGGACAGGGTTACGAGCAGTACTTC. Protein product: CASSLVGQGYEQYF.

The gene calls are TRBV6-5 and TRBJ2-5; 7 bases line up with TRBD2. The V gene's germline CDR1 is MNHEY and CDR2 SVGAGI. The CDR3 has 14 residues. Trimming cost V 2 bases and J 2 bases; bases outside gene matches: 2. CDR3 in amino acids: CASSYLADQETQYF. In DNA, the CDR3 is TGTGCCAGCAGTTACCTAGCGGATCAAGAGACCCAGTACTTC.

CDR3 sequence reads: CASSDPGQGAVQPQHF. CDR3 sequence (DNA): TGTGCCAGCAGTGATCCGGGACAGGGGGCGGTTCAGCCCCAGCATTTT. This chain links TRBV2 with TRBJ1-5; 12 bases align to TRBD1. The J segment lost 6 bases and the V segment lost 3 bases, leaving 6 bases of the junction unmatched. In germline, CDR1 is SNHLY, CDR2 FYNNEI. This CDR3 is built from 16 residues.

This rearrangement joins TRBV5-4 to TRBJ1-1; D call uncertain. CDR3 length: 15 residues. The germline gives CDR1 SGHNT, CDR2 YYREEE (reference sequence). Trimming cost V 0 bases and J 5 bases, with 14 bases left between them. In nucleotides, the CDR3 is TGTGCCAGCAGCTTGGATTTAGACGGCGGTACTGAAGCTTTCTTT. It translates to CASSLDLDGGTEAFF.

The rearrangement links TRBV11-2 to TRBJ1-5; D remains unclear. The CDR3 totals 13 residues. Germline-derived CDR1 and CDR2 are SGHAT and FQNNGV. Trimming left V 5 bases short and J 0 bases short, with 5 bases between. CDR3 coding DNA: TGTGCCAGCAGCGTTTATAGCAATCAGCCCCAGCATTTT. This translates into CASSVYSNQPQHF.

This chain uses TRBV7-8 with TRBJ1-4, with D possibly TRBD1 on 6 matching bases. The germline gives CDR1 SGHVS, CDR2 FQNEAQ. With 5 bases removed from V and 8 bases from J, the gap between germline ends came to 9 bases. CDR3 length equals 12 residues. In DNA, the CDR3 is TGTGCCAGCAGCCCCGGACAGGAAAAACTGTTTTTT. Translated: CASSPGQEKLFF.

CDR3 loop: CASSLAGGNEQFF. DNA of the CDR3: TGTGCCAGCAGCTTAGCGGGAGGGAATGAGCAGTTCTTC. The rearrangement joins TRBV11-3 to TRBJ2-1; TRBD2 matches at 8 bases. The V gene's germline CDR1 is SGHNT and CDR2 YENEEA. The V gene end was trimmed by 1 base and the J gene end by 7 bases; junction bases not matched to a gene: 0. This CDR3 region has 13 residues.

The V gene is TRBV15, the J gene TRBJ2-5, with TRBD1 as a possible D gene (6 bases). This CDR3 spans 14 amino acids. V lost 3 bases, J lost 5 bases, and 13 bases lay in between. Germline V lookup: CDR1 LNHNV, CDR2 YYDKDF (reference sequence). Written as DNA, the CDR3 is TGTGCCACCAGCAGGGAACAGGGAAGGGAGACCCAGTACTTC. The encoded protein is CATSREQGRETQYF.

This chain's CDR3 is CASSLAPRGTEAFF. CDR3 DNA sequence: TGTGCCAGCAGCTTAGCCCCCCGGGGCACTGAAGCTTTCTTT. The genes are TRBV7-9 and TRBJ1-1, with D unclear. Between the trimmed V and J ends, which lost 0 bases and 4 bases, there was a span of 9 bases. Looked up from germline, CDR1 is SEHNR and CDR2 is FQNEAQ (reference sequence). This CDR3 spans 14 amino acids.

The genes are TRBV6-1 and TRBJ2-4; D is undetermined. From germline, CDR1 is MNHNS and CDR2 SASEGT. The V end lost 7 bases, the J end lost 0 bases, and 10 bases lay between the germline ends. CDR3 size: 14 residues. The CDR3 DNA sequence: TGTGCCAGCATACTTGGGCTAGCCAAAAACATTCAGTACTTC. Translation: CASILGLAKNIQYF.

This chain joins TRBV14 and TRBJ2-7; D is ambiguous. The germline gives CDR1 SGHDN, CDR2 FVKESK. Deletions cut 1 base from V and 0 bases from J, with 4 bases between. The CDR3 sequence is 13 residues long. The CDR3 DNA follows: TGTGCCAGCAGCCAAGTGAGCTCCTACGAGCAGTACTTC. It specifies CASSQVSSYEQYF.

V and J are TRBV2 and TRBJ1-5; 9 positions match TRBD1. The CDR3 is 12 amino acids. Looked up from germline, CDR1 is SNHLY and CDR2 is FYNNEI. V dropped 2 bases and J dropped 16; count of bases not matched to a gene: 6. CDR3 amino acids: CASSESRDREHF. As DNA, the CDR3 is TGTGCCAGCAGTGAATCTAGGGACAGGGAACATTTT.